A selection of T cell receptor beta chains follows, all from one sample in a study of shared clonotypes between healthy human individuals. Using immunoSEQ multiplex PCR, the repertoire was profiled, and TCRdb retains in-frame clones only, with some absent. The sample has roughly 200,000 clones, approximately 62% seen once; the top ten hold 8% to 13%. The specimen sequenced was memory CD4+ T cells sorted from blood. These receptors came from a man aged 25-45 years in good health. Both conserved end residues are part of each CDR3. A D gene is named only where the DNA matches it firmly. Not all rows give a size; the values are once, few, many and, for expanded clones, a class.

v_call: TRBV7-4
j_call: TRBJ1-1
clone_size: .
d_call: TRBD1
cdr3_aa: CASSGDRGTEAFF
cdr3_nt: TGTGCCAGCAGTGGGGACAGGGGGACTGAAGCTTTCTTT

v_call: TRBV19
j_call: TRBJ1-5
clone_size: few
d_call: .
cdr3_aa: CGGVYSNQPQHF
cdr3_nt: TGTGGGGGAGTCTATAGCAATCAGCCCCAGCATTTT

v_call: TRBV2
j_call: TRBJ2-7
clone_size: .
d_call: .
cdr3_aa: CASRLTYEQYF
cdr3_nt: TGTGCCAGCAGACTGACCTACGAGCAGTACTTC

v_call: TRBV10-1
j_call: TRBJ2-1
clone_size: .
d_call: .
cdr3_aa: CASSDGVKRVF
cdr3_nt: TGCGCCAGCAGTGATGGGGTGAAGAGGGTCTTC

v_call: TRBV5-6
j_call: TRBJ2-1
clone_size: few
d_call: TRBD1
cdr3_aa: CASSWDRDEQFF
cdr3_nt: TGTGCCAGCAGCTGGGACAGGGATGAGCAGTTCTTC

v_call: TRBV9
j_call: TRBJ1-2
clone_size: once
d_call: .
cdr3_aa: CASSELGNSNYGYTF
cdr3_nt: TGTGCCAGCAGCGAGTTAGGCAACTCAAACTATGGCTACACCTTC

v_call: TRBV5-1
j_call: TRBJ2-1
clone_size: .
d_call: TRBD1
cdr3_aa: CASSLAGTGSLNEQFF
cdr3_nt: TGCGCCAGCAGCTTGGCCGGGACAGGGTCTCTCAATGAGCAGTTCTTC

v_call: TRBV5-8
j_call: TRBJ1-1
clone_size: .
d_call: .
cdr3_aa: CASSLAVNRDTEAFF
cdr3_nt: TGTGCCAGCAGCTTGGCGGTTAACCGGGACACTGAAGCTTTCTTT

v_call: TRBV11-2
j_call: TRBJ2-7
clone_size: .
d_call: TRBD1
cdr3_aa: CASSLLGTGAIRGSYEQYF
cdr3_nt: TGTGCCAGCAGCTTACTTGGGACAGGGGCAATCAGAGGCTCCTACGAGCAGTACTTC

v_call: TRBV6-5
j_call: TRBJ2-7
clone_size: .
d_call: .
cdr3_aa: CASRHGIYEQYF
cdr3_nt: TGTGCCAGCAGGCATGGAATCTACGAGCAGTACTTC

v_call: TRBV19
j_call: TRBJ2-7
clone_size: .
d_call: .
cdr3_aa: CASSPRTNYEQYF
cdr3_nt: TGTGCCAGTAGTCCTAGGACCAACTACGAGCAGTACTTC

v_call: TRBV14
j_call: TRBJ1-1
clone_size: .
d_call: TRBD1
cdr3_aa: CASSQVGQGIGLGTEAFF
cdr3_nt: TGTGCCAGCAGCCAAGTAGGACAGGGGATTGGGTTGGGCACTGAAGCTTTCTTT

v_call: TRBV7-2
j_call: TRBJ2-7
clone_size: .
d_call: TRBD1
cdr3_aa: CASSLGTGNYEQYF
cdr3_nt: TGTGCCAGCAGCTTAGGGACAGGGAACTACGAGCAGTACTTC

v_call: TRBV11-2
j_call: TRBJ2-5
clone_size: few
d_call: TRBD2
cdr3_aa: CASRRGGGPQETQYF
cdr3_nt: TGTGCCAGCAGACGCGGGGGTGGGCCCCAAGAGACCCAGTACTTC

v_call: TRBV7-9
j_call: TRBJ2-2
clone_size: .
d_call: TRBD2
cdr3_aa: CASSSTRGGITNTGELFF
cdr3_nt: TGTGCCAGCAGCTCCACCCGCGGGGGGATTACGAACACCGGGGAGCTGTTTTTT

v_call: TRBV2
j_call: TRBJ2-7
clone_size: .
d_call: TRBD2
cdr3_aa: CASSEALRLAGDEQYF
cdr3_nt: TGTGCCAGCAGTGAAGCGCTTAGACTAGCGGGAGACGAGCAGTACTTC

v_call: TRBV9
j_call: TRBJ1-1
clone_size: .
d_call: .
cdr3_aa: CASSVDPPTGIYTEAFF
cdr3_nt: TGTGCCAGCAGCGTAGATCCCCCGACAGGTATCTACACTGAAGCTTTCTTT

v_call: TRBV27
j_call: TRBJ2-1
clone_size: many
d_call: TRBD1
cdr3_aa: CASSPRTGLNEQFF
cdr3_nt: TGTGCCAGCAGTCCTCGGACAGGGTTGAATGAGCAGTTCTTC

v_call: TRBV28
j_call: TRBJ2-7
clone_size: medium-sized
d_call: .
cdr3_aa: CASSLSVLGEQYF
cdr3_nt: TGTGCCAGCAGTTTGTCGGTTCTCGGCGAGCAGTACTTC

v_call: TRBV4-3
j_call: TRBJ1-1
clone_size: .
d_call: .
cdr3_aa: CASSQTSSSQAFF
cdr3_nt: TGCGCCAGCAGCCAAACTAGCAGCTCCCAGGCTTTCTTT

v_call: TRBV2
j_call: TRBJ1-5
clone_size: .
d_call: TRBD1
cdr3_aa: CASSRDSLTNQPQHF
cdr3_nt: TGTGCCAGCAGCCGGGACAGCCTTACCAATCAGCCCCAGCATTTT

v_call: TRBV11-2
j_call: TRBJ1-4
clone_size: .
d_call: .
cdr3_aa: CASSLDRAATNEKLFF
cdr3_nt: TGTGCCAGCAGCTTAGATCGGGCCGCAACTAATGAAAAACTGTTTTTT

v_call: TRBV20-1
j_call: TRBJ2-3
clone_size: .
d_call: .
cdr3_aa: CSAPIGDTQYF
cdr3_nt: TGCAGTGCCCCGATTGGAGATACGCAGTATTTT

v_call: TRBV7-8
j_call: TRBJ2-1
clone_size: many
d_call: .
cdr3_aa: CASSFQGGGYNEQFF
cdr3_nt: TGTGCCAGCAGCTTCCAGGGGGGAGGGTACAATGAGCAGTTCTTC

v_call: TRBV25-1
j_call: TRBJ2-5
clone_size: .
d_call: .
cdr3_aa: CASSDETQYF
cdr3_nt: TGTGCCAGCAGCGATGAGACCCAGTACTTC

v_call: TRBV7-8
j_call: TRBJ2-1
clone_size: many
d_call: .
cdr3_aa: CASSLGPGYNEQFF
cdr3_nt: TGTGCCAGCAGCTTAGGGCCCGGTTACAATGAGCAGTTCTTC

v_call: TRBV11-2
j_call: TRBJ2-7
clone_size: .
d_call: TRBD2
cdr3_aa: CASSLEGLVGRVTDPYEQYF
cdr3_nt: TGTGCCAGCAGCTTAGAGGGCCTTGTCGGGAGGGTCACAGATCCCTACGAGCAGTACTTC

v_call: TRBV11-3
j_call: TRBJ2-5
clone_size: .
d_call: .
cdr3_aa: CASSKARGQETQYF
cdr3_nt: TGTGCCAGCAGCAAGGCCCGGGGCCAAGAGACCCAGTACTTC

v_call: TRBV5-5
j_call: TRBJ1-2
clone_size: .
d_call: .
cdr3_aa: CASSLFGSINGYTF
cdr3_nt: TGTGCCAGCAGCTTGTTCGGCAGTATAAATGGCTACACCTTC

v_call: TRBV11-2
j_call: TRBJ1-4
clone_size: .
d_call: .
cdr3_aa: CASSLTGTDEKLFF
cdr3_nt: TGTGCCAGCAGCTTAACAGGGACGGACGAAAAACTGTTTTTT

v_call: TRBV29-1
j_call: TRBJ2-3
clone_size: .
d_call: .
cdr3_aa: CSVAPVLLTDTQYF
cdr3_nt: TGCAGCGTTGCCCCAGTCTTATTGACAGATACGCAGTATTTT